Listed here is a single TCR beta chain. The data stem from a study of blood T cell repertoires in COVID-19. About the study: The samples span acute and convalescent COVID-19 from the United States, Italy and Spain.

Which cohort a participant joined came from the clinical history participants gave. Original processing methods: Using reference gene primer amplification, nucleated cell counts were estimated. Profiled with immunoSEQ multiplex PCR; TCRdb holds only in-frame clones, not every one. V and J calls plus clone size are reproduced from that table; the DNA served to infer D and trimming. Of fewer than 200,000 clones in the sample, about 90% were seen once. The CDR3 has 15 residues. CDR1 and CDR2 (germline): SGHAT, FQNNGV. V lost 0 bases to trimming and J lost 2 bases, with 8 bases between them. Input material: PBMCs or T cells enriched from blood (not recorded which). This clonotype was sampled from a woman between 18 and 29 years old who had recovered from COVID-19. The chain employs TRBV11-2 and TRBJ1-5; no clear D gene. CDR3 region: CASSLDSGGNQPQHF. Here the CDR3 DNA reads TGTGCCAGCAGCTTAGACAGCGGGGGCAATCAGCCCCAGCATTTT. Full variable domain (missing parts from reference TRBV11-2 and TRBJ1-5): EAGVAQSPRYKIIEKRQSVAFWCNPISGHATLYWYQQILGQGPKLLIQFQNNGVVDDSQLPKDRFSAERLKGVDSTLKIQPAKLEDSAVYLCASSLDSGGNQPQHFGDGTRLSIL.